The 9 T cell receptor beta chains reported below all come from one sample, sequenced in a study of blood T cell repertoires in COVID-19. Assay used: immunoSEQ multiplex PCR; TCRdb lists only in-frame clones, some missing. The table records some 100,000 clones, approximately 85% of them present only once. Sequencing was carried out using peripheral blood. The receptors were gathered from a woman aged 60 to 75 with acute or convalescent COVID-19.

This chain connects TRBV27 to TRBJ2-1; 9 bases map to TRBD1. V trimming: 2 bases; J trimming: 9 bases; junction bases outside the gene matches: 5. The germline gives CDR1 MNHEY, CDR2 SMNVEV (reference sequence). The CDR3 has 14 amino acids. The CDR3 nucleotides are TGTGCCAGCAGTTTAGGGACAGGGTTGAGTGAGCAGTTCTTC. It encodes CASSLGTGLSEQFF.

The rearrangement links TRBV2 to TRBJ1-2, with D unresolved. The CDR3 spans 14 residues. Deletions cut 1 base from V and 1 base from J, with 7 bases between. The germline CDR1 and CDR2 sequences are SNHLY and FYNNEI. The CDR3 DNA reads TGTGCCAGCAGTGAAGGGGCTCTTAACTATGGCTACACCTTC. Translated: CASSEGALNYGYTF.

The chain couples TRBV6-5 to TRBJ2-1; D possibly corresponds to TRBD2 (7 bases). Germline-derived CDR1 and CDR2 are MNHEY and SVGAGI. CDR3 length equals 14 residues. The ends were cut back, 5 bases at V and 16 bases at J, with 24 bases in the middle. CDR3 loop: CASSPKGGGGTHFF. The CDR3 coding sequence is TGTGCCAGCAGTCCTAAGGGGGGGGGCGGGACGCACTTCTTC.

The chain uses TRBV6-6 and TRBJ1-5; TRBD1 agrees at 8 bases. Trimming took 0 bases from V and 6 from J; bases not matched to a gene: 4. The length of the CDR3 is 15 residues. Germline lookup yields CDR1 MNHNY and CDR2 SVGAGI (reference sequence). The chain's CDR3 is CASSYSKTGVQPQHF. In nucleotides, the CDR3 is TGTGCCAGCAGTTACTCAAAGACAGGGGTTCAGCCCCAGCATTTT.

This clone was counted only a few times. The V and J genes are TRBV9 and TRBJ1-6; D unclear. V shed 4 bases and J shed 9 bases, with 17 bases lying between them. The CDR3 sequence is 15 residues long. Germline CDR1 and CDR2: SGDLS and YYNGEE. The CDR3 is CASSPSLGDVSPLHF. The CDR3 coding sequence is TGTGCCAGCAGCCCGAGTCTCGGGGATGTTTCACCCCTCCACTTT.

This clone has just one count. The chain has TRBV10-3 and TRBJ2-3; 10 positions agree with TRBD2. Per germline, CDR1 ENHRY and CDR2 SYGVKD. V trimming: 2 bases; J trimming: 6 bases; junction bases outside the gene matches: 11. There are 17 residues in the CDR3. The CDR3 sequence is CAISEGGLALVGDTQYF. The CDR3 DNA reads TGTGCCATCAGTGAGGGGGGACTAGCGTTAGTAGGGGATACGCAGTATTTT.

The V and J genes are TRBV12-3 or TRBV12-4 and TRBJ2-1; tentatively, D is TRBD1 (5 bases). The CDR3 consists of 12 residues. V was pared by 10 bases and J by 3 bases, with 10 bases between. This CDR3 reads CATLGRYNEQFF. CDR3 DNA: TGTGCCACCCTGGGGCGCTACAATGAGCAGTTCTTC.

CDR3 sequence: CASSLGQGRHYGYTF. CDR3 nucleotides: TGTGCCAGCAGTTTGGGACAGGGTAGGCACTATGGCTACACCTTC. This chain links TRBV28 with TRBJ1-2; 9 bases are shared with TRBD1. Germline CDR1 and CDR2: MDHEN and SYDVKM. V lost 3 bases, J lost 3 bases, and 5 bases stayed unmatched. This CDR3 comprises 15 residues.

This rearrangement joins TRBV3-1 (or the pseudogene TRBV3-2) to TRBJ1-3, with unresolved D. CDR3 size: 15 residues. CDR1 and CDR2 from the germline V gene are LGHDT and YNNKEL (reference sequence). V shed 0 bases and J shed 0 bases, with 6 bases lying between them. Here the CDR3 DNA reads TGTGCCAGCAGCCAAGAGCTAAGCTCTGGAAACACCATATATTTT. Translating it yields CASSQELSSGNTIYF.